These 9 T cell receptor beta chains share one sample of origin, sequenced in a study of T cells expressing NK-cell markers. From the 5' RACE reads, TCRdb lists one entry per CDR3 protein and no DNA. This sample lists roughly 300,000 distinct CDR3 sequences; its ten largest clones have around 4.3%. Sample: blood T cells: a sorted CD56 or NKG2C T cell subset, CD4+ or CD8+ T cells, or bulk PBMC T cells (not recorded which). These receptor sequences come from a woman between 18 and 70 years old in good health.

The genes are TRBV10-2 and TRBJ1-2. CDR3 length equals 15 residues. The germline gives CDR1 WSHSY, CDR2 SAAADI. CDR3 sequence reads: CASSGPLEGGGGYTF.

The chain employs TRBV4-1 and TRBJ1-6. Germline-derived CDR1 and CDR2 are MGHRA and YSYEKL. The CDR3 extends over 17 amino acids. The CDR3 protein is CASSQEQVSSYNSPLHF.

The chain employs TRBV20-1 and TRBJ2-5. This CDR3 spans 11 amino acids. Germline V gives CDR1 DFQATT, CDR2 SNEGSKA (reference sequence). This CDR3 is CSARNQETQYF.

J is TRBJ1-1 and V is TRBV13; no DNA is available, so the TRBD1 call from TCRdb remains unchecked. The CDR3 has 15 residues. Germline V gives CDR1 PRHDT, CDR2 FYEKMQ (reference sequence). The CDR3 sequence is CASSFRGVANTEAFF.

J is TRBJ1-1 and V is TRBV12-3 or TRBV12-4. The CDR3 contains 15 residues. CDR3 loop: CASSLLTSAVTEAFF.

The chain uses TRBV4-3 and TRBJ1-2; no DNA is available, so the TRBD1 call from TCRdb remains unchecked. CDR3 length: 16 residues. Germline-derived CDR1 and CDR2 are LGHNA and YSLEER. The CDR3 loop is CASSQDSVGPGTAFAF.

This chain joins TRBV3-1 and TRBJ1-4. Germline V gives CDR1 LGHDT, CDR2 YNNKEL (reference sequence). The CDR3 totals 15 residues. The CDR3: CASSQGTGTNEKLFF.

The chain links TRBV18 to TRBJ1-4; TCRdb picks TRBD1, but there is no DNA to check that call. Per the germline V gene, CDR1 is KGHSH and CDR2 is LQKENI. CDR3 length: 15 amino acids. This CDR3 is CASSPGAGQNEKLFF.

CDR3 amino acids: CSALPLFGLRGSYNEQFF. The chain is built from TRBV20-1 and TRBJ2-1; the TRBD1 assignment by TCRdb is unverifiable without DNA. Looked up from germline, CDR1 is DFQATT and CDR2 is SNEGSKA (reference sequence). The CDR3 sequence is 18 residues long.